A single sample is the source of the 17 T cell receptor beta chains below, sequenced in a study of cytomegalovirus exposure and HLA in healthy donors listed by TCRdb under 2017. The library was prepared using the immunoSEQ multiplex PCR assay. For the multiplex PCR, a mixture combining 60 forward primers for TCR Vbeta segments and 13 reverse primers for TCR Jbeta segments was used. What TCRdb holds here is the immuneACCESS table cut down to in-frame rearrangements. Part of the clones is not present; checked against another copy, under half of the missing clones reflect an unresolved V gene, and the others are unexplained. Present in this sample are tens of thousands of clones, 75% to 85% of which were seen just once. 51% of the sample is taken by the ten largest. Input material: PBMCs. Receptor source: a middle-aged man in good health and CMV-seropositive.

The chain is built from TRBV27 and TRBJ1-3; D perhaps matches TRBD1 (6 bases). Germline CDR1 reads MNHEY; CDR2 reads SMNVEV (reference sequence). This CDR3 comprises 13 residues. V shed 8 bases and J shed 0 bases, with 8 bases lying between them. The chain's CDR3 is CASGGLSGNTIYF. In nucleotides, the CDR3 is TGTGCCAGCGGGGGCCTCTCTGGAAACACCATATATTTT.

The chain has TRBV2 and TRBJ2-4; possible D gene TRBD2, 5 bases. Looked up from germline, CDR1 is SNHLY and CDR2 is FYNNEI. The CDR3 covers 14 residues. Trimming left V 5 bases short and J 6 bases short, with 14 bases between. The CDR3 reads CASSIPEGGNIQYF. CDR3 coding DNA: TGTGCCAGCAGTATTCCGGAAGGAGGAAACATTCAGTACTTC.

This clone was found once. The gene calls are TRBV18 and TRBJ2-7; TRBD2 is a possible D gene (5 bases). The V gene lost 1 base and the J gene lost 7 bases, with 8 bases spanning the gap. The CDR3 length is 12 residues. The germline gives CDR1 KGHSH, CDR2 LQKENI. CDR3 protein: CASSPQTGEQYF. As DNA, the CDR3 is TGTGCCAGCTCACCACAGACGGGGGAGCAGTACTTC.

V and J are TRBV28 and TRBJ1-4; TRBD1 is a possible D gene (5 bases). Germline values: CDR1 MDHEN, CDR2 SYDVKM. V lost 6 bases and J 7 bases, leaving 18 bases between the germline ends. The CDR3 spans 15 residues. The CDR3 DNA is TGTGCCAGCAGAGCACCCTCGCCAGGGCCTGAAAAACTGTTTTTT. It is translated as CASRAPSPGPEKLFF.

V gene TRBV29-1 combines with J gene TRBJ2-1; 7 bases match TRBD2. The V gene end was trimmed by 6 bases and the J gene end by 8 bases; junction bases not matched to a gene: 7. Germline lookup yields CDR1 SQVTM and CDR2 ANQGSEA. This CDR3 contains 12 residues. CDR3 sequence: CSVRLARHEQFF. In DNA, the CDR3 is TGCAGCGTCCGACTAGCCCGCCATGAGCAGTTCTTC.

The genes are TRBV7-9 and TRBJ2-1; D may be TRBD2 (7 bases). This CDR3 comprises 12 residues. Between the trimmed V and J ends, which lost 1 base and 15 bases, there was a span of 13 bases. Germline V gene sequence: CDR1 SEHNR, CDR2 FQNEAQ (reference sequence). The CDR3 reads CASSLVGGGWFF. The CDR3 DNA reads as TGTGCCAGCAGCTTAGTAGGGGGGGGGTGGTTCTTC.

This clone was observed once. This sequence joins TRBV7-2 and TRBJ1-1; D is perhaps TRBD1 (5 bases). This CDR3 has 15 amino acids. Germline V lookup: CDR1 SGHTA, CDR2 FQGNSA. Between the trimmed V and J ends, which lost 1 base and 1 base, there was a span of 10 bases. CDR3: CASSLGWGRNTEAFF. The CDR3 region has the DNA TGTGCCAGCAGCTTAGGTTGGGGCAGGAACACTGAAGCTTTCTTT.

This chain links TRBV6-6 with TRBJ1-6; TRBD1 matches at 9 bases. V gave up 6 bases and J gave up 10 bases; unmatched junction bases: 7. The CDR3 length is 14 residues. From germline, CDR1 is MNHNY and CDR2 SVGAGI (reference sequence). CDR3 coding DNA: TGTGCCAGCAGCCGGGACAGGGAGAACTCACCCCTCCACTTT. Amino acids: CASSRDRENSPLHF.

The J gene is TRBJ2-3, the V gene TRBV6-4; 9 bases fit TRBD2. The germline gives CDR1 MRHNA, CDR2 SNTAGT. CDR3 length: 14 amino acids. J was trimmed by 0 bases and V by 10 bases; bases with no gene match: 5. The CDR3 protein is CATRTSASTDTQYF. As DNA, the CDR3 is TGTGCCACCAGGACTAGCGCTAGCACAGATACGCAGTATTTT.

About this clone: This likely comes from a read error, as the CDR3 has no conserved phenylalanine or tryptophan at its end. This CDR3 is also generated by other DNA sequences in the sample. The chain is built from TRBV9 and TRBJ2-7; D might be TRBD1 (6 bases). This CDR3 has 15 residues. Germline lookup yields CDR1 SGDLS and CDR2 YYNGEE. CDR3 sequence: CASSSQGPSSYEQYS. DNA for the CDR3: TGTGCAAGCAGCTCCCAGGGGCCCAGCTCCTACGAGCAGTACTCC.

The rearrangement joins TRBV11-1 to TRBJ1-2; D is ambiguous. With 5 bases removed from V and 6 bases from J, the gap between germline ends came to 16 bases. This CDR3 has 14 amino acids. Germline lookup yields CDR1 SGHAT and CDR2 FQDESV (reference sequence). The CDR3 DNA is TGTGCCAGCAGCCCCATAAGGAGTTCGGATGGCTACACCTTC. Encoded protein: CASSPIRSSDGYTF.

The chain recombines TRBV6-5 with TRBJ2-7, with a tentative D call TRBD1 (5 bases). The V gene lost 5 bases and the J gene lost 1 base, with 15 bases spanning the gap. Germline V gives CDR1 MNHEY, CDR2 SVGAGI. This CDR3 region has 15 residues. The CDR3 sequence: CASSPNWGGSYEQYF. CDR3 bases: TGTGCCAGCAGTCCAAATTGGGGCGGATCCTACGAGCAGTACTTC.

The genes are TRBV28 and TRBJ1-4; TRBD1 might be the D (5 bases). Germline values: CDR1 MDHEN, CDR2 SYDVKM. Trimming left V 6 bases short and J 8 bases short, with 16 bases between. The CDR3 covers 14 residues. CDR3 nucleotide sequence: TGTGCCAGCAGCCGCGGGGGAAAGGAGGAAAAACTGTTTTTT. Its protein product is CASSRGGKEEKLFF.

This chain connects TRBV2 to TRBJ1-1; D is ambiguous. Trimming removed 4 bases at V and 11 bases at J, with 17 bases between. The CDR3 has 13 amino acids. Germline loops: CDR1 SNHLY, CDR2 FYNNEI. CDR3 residues: CASSADATSLAFF. The CDR3 DNA reads TGTGCCAGCAGTGCCGATGCTACCTCGTTGGCTTTCTTT.

The V gene is TRBV6-1, the J gene TRBJ2-7, with TRBD2 matching over 10 bases. Unmatched junction bases numbered 6, after V lost 5 bases and J lost 2 bases. The CDR3 sequence is 15 residues long. CDR1 and CDR2 from the germline V gene are MNHNS and SASEGT. CDR3 loop: CASSQGTSVPYEQYF. The DNA for the CDR3 is TGTGCCAGCAGTCAGGGGACTAGCGTCCCCTACGAGCAGTACTTC.

The chain combines TRBV9 with TRBJ2-5, with TRBD2 matching 10 bases. Germline assignment: CDR1 SGDLS and CDR2 YYNGEE. The CDR3 length is 14 residues. J was trimmed by 5 bases and V by 5 bases; bases with no gene match: 6. CDR3 DNA: TGTGCCAGCAGTACTAGCGGGATGGGGGAGACCCAGTACTTC. It codes for CASSTSGMGETQYF.

This clone occurred once. CDR3 bases: TGTGCCAGCAGTTCCTGGGACAGGGAAGGAGCTGAAGCTTTCTTT. This codes for CASSSWDREGAEAFF. V gene TRBV6-1 combines with J gene TRBJ1-1, with 9 bases that match TRBD1. Trimming cost V 5 bases and J 6 bases; bases outside gene matches: 10. Germline V CDR1 and CDR2: MNHNS, SASEGT. The CDR3 totals 15 residues.